This T cell receptor (beta chain) was identified in a study of blood T cell repertoires in COVID-19. Study at large: From the United States, Italy and Spain came samples of acute and convalescent COVID-19.

The V segment lost 4 bases and the J segment 13 bases; nucleotides outside the gene matches: 10. CDR3 size: 16 residues. Per the germline V gene, CDR1 is SGHTA and CDR2 is FQGNSA. Methods used by the authors: Reference gene primers were amplified, and this amplification served to estimate nucleated cell counts. Data came from immunoSEQ multiplex PCR; TCRdb stores just in-frame clones and leaves some out. That table gives V, J and clone size, and the DNA gave D and trimming. The sample records 150,000 to 170,000 clones, about four fifths being singletons. This receptor was taken from a woman in her fifties or sixties with acute or convalescent COVID-19. Sequenced: peripheral blood. The rearrangement joins TRBV7-2 to TRBJ2-1, with TRBD2 identical over 16 bases. The CDR3 here is CASSSHGTSGGAPQFF. As DNA, the CDR3 is TGTGCCAGCAGCTCACACGGGACTAGCGGGGGGGCCCCCCAGTTCTTC.